The clone carrying this TCR beta chain showed up many times. Its specificity is unknown. The data derive from a study of T cells after yellow fever vaccination. The CDR3 is made up of 14 amino acids. CDR1 and CDR2 from the germline V gene are MNHEY and SMNVEV (reference sequence). The germline V and J ends were trimmed by 5 bases and 0 bases, with 10 bases remaining between them. Production of TCR cDNA was by 5'RACE template switching, which also added a universal primer site and UMIs. Using its own MiXCR run on the 5' RACE reads, TCRdb lists one record per CDR3 protein. The table lists 300,000 to 400,000 distinct CDR3 sequences, almost 4% of them singletons. Findings and caveats of the study: Contamination of FACS-sorted repertoires by abundant clonotypes from the bulk population could occur.

The rearrangement links TRBV27 to TRBJ2-5; D remains ambiguous. Source: PBMCs, taken 5 days after the yellow fever booster vaccination. The clonotype comes from a man younger than 35 who received the YFV17D yellow fever vaccine. The CDR3: CASSLLRNQETQYF. For the CDR3, the DNA is TGTGCCAGCAGTCTCTTACGGAACCAAGAGACCCAGTACTTC.